Each of the 29 T cell receptor beta chains below was sequenced from the same sample in a study of T cells after yellow fever vaccination. TCRdb itself ran the 5' RACE reads through MiXCR, one entry per CDR3 protein. The table has roughly 500,000 distinct CDR3 sequences, about 19% seen once. Sample: PBMCs, taken 15 days after the yellow fever booster vaccination. These receptors were obtained from a man between 25 and 39 years old who received the YFV17D yellow fever vaccine.

This chain connects TRBV5-4 to TRBJ2-3; 11 nucleotides align to TRBD2. Germline CDR1 SGHNT, CDR2 YYREEE (reference sequence). With 4 bases clipped from V and 5 bases from J, the junction kept 9 bases outside the gene matches. The CDR3 is made up of 16 amino acids. CDR3 sequence: CASSPTLAGAVDTQYF. The CDR3 DNA follows: TGTGCCAGCAGCCCGACACTAGCGGGAGCCGTAGATACGCAGTATTTT.

This chain links TRBV7-2 with TRBJ2-5, with D possibly being TRBD1 or TRBD2 (5 bases each). There are 16 residues in the CDR3. The ends were cut back, 6 bases at V and 2 bases at J, with 19 bases in the middle. Germline values: CDR1 SGHTA, CDR2 FQGNSA. CDR3 bases: TGTGCCAGCAGTCCAGAGGGGTGGGACGGACAAGAGACCCAGTACTTC. Protein sequence: CASSPEGWDGQETQYF.

Written as DNA, the CDR3 is TGTGCCAGTAGTATAGCTTCCGGGACTAGCGGGACACGGAATGAGCAGTTCTTC. It is translated as CASSIASGTSGTRNEQFF. This rearrangement joins TRBV19 to TRBJ2-1; 13 bases line up with TRBD2. The CDR3 is made up of 18 amino acids. CDR1 LNHDA and CDR2 SQIVND come from the germline V gene (reference sequence). V trimming: 1 base; J trimming: 7 bases; junction bases outside the gene matches: 10.

This sequence joins TRBV7-6 and TRBJ2-2; weak D call: TRBD1 (5 bases). Between the trimmed V and J ends, which lost 0 bases and 7 bases, there was a span of 12 bases. CDR3 length: 15 residues. Germline CDR1 SGHVS, CDR2 FNYEAQ. The CDR3 loop reads CASSLAGFGHGELFF. In DNA form, the CDR3 reads TGTGCCAGCAGCTTAGCGGGTTTTGGACACGGGGAGCTGTTTTTT.

V and J are TRBV19 and TRBJ2-2; the D is unclear. V was cut by 9 bases and J by 0 bases, with 11 bases left in between. The germline V gene encodes CDR1 LNHDA and CDR2 SQIVND (reference sequence). The CDR3 loop spans 14 amino acids. The CDR3 protein is CASSNTPNTGELFF. The CDR3 DNA is TGTGCCAGCTCCAACACCCCGAACACCGGGGAGCTGTTTTTT.

This clonotype was seen repeatedly, ten times or more. The rearrangement links TRBV7-2 to TRBJ1-2; D gene ambiguous. The CDR3 loop spans 15 amino acids. Germline CDR1 reads SGHTA; CDR2 reads FQGNSA. Trimming took 5 bases from V and 8 from J, leaving 21 bases between them. The CDR3 sequence is CASSRPWANKKGYTF. CDR3 DNA: TGTGCCAGCAGCCGTCCGTGGGCCAACAAGAAGGGCTACACCTTC.

The chain links TRBV20-1 to TRBJ2-1; the match to TRBD1 covers 7 bases. Germline V gene sequence: CDR1 DFQATT, CDR2 SNEGSKA (reference sequence). The CDR3 covers 13 residues. V trimming: 5 bases; J trimming: 4 bases; junction bases outside the gene matches: 5. CDR3 in DNA: TGCAGTGCTCCTAGGGGACAGTACAATGAGCAGTTCTTC. Protein: CSAPRGQYNEQFF.

This clonotype was observed at least ten times. The chain couples TRBV7-9 to TRBJ2-2; 9 bases are a match to TRBD2. After removal of 5 bases from V and 4 bases from J, the junction contained 5 bases not matched to a gene. Germline V gene sequence: CDR1 SEHNR, CDR2 FQNEAQ (reference sequence). The CDR3 runs 15 residues. CDR3 sequence reads: CASSQKREVTGELFF. The DNA of the CDR3 is TGTGCCAGCAGCCAGAAGCGGGAGGTCACCGGGGAGCTGTTTTTT.

The rearrangement joins TRBV6-2 or TRBV6-3 to TRBJ2-5, with no clear D. Germline V gene lookup returns CDR1 MNHEY and CDR2 SVGEGT. The CDR3 is 12 amino acids. Trimming cost V 4 bases and J 10 bases, with 13 bases left between them. CDR3 loop: CASSSSYRNQYF. The DNA for the CDR3 is TGTGCCAGCAGTTCCAGTTACAGAAACCAGTACTTC.

This clonotype occurred a few times. CDR3 protein: CASSPTGRLGEQYF. The CDR3 DNA follows: TGTGCCAGCTCACCGACAGGGCGTCTGGGCGAGCAGTACTTC. This chain connects TRBV18 to TRBJ2-7, with TRBD1 matching 7 bases. This CDR3 has 14 residues. After removal of 3 bases from V and 6 bases from J, the junction contained 8 bases not matched to a gene. In germline, CDR1 is KGHSH, CDR2 LQKENI.

This chain links TRBV5-1 with TRBJ2-7, with D possibly being TRBD2 (6 bases). Trimming took off 3 bases at V and 5 bases at J, with 21 bases between the two ends. The CDR3 runs 16 residues. Germline loops: CDR1 SGHRS, CDR2 YFSETQ. DNA of the CDR3: TGCGCCAGCAGCTCGGGTTTCAGGGAGGCGGGCAACGAGCAGTACTTC. Amino acids: CASSSGFREAGNEQYF.

J is TRBJ2-7 and V is TRBV7-2, with TRBD2 identical over 8 bases. Trimming cost V 1 base and J 2 bases; bases outside gene matches: 4. Germline CDR1 reads SGHTA; CDR2 reads FQGNSA. CDR3 length equals 15 residues. CDR3 sequence: CASSLELAEPYEQYF. CDR3 nucleotide sequence: TGTGCCAGCAGCTTAGAACTAGCGGAACCCTACGAGCAGTACTTC.

This clonotype was seen more than once but under ten times. The chain uses TRBV5-1 and TRBJ2-5, with D possibly called TRBD1 or TRBD2 (6 bases each). Trimming left V 9 bases short and J 1 base short, with 16 bases between. Germline CDR1 and CDR2: SGHRS and YFSETQ. The CDR3 is 14 residues long. In nucleotides, the CDR3 is TGCGCCACCTCTAGCCGGGGGCCCCAAGAGACCCAGTACTTC. Translated, it gives CATSSRGPQETQYF.

This chain links TRBV5-5 with TRBJ2-1; maybe TRBD2 (6 bases). The germline gives CDR1 SGHKS, CDR2 YYEKEE (reference sequence). This CDR3 is 14 amino acids long. V gave up 2 bases and J gave up 10 bases, with 16 bases separating them. The chain's CDR3 is CASSFQSGGNEQFF. For the CDR3, the DNA is TGTGCCAGCAGCTTTCAATCCGGCGGGAACGAGCAGTTCTTC.

This chain joins TRBV2 and TRBJ1-4, with D possibly TRBD1 on 6 matching bases. The ends were cut back, 5 bases at V and 8 bases at J, with 18 bases in the middle. This CDR3 has 15 amino acids. From germline, CDR1 is SNHLY and CDR2 FYNNEI. CDR3 in amino acids: CASSYRDIGYEKLFF. CDR3 nucleotides: TGTGCCAGCAGTTACCGGGACATAGGTTACGAAAAACTGTTTTTT.

The V and J genes are TRBV28 and TRBJ1-1, with D perhaps TRBD1 (6 bases). The CDR3 is 15 residues long. CDR1 and CDR2 from the germline V gene are MDHEN and SYDVKM. With 3 bases removed from V and 4 bases from J, the gap between germline ends came to 15 bases. In nucleotides, the CDR3 is TGTGCCAGCAGTTTTCTAGAACAGGGTCCCACTGAAGCTTTCTTT. It is translated as CASSFLEQGPTEAFF.

This clonotype was detected only a few times. The V gene is TRBV6-2 or TRBV6-3, the J gene TRBJ2-7, with no clear D. Germline CDR1 and CDR2: MNHEY and SVGEGT. Trimming removed 0 bases at V and 2 bases at J, with 8 bases between. There are 14 residues in the CDR3. The CDR3 nucleotides are TGTGCCAGCAGTTACTCGTACAACCCCTACGAGCAGTACTTC. It codes for CASSYSYNPYEQYF.

This chain connects TRBV5-1 to TRBJ2-1; TRBD2 matches at 12 bases. The junction had 15 bases not matched to a gene; V was cut back by 0 bases and J by 8 bases. This CDR3 contains 19 residues. The V gene's germline CDR1 is SGHRS and CDR2 YFSETQ. The CDR3 bases are TGCGCCAGCAGCTTGGAAAGAACTAGCGGGAGGCTTCGGACCCATGAGCAGTTCTTC. This codes for CASSLERTSGRLRTHEQFF.

This clonotype showed up just a few times. This chain uses TRBV20-1 with TRBJ2-7; 10 bases are a match to TRBD1. This CDR3 is 13 amino acids long. V trimming: 4 bases; J trimming: 4 bases; junction bases outside the gene matches: 4. The germline V gene has CDR1 DFQATT and CDR2 SNEGSKA (reference sequence). This CDR3 is CSATGQGVYEQYF. In DNA form, the CDR3 reads TGCAGTGCTACAGGACAGGGGGTGTACGAGCAGTACTTC.

The chain employs TRBV20-1 and TRBJ2-7, with TRBD2 identical over 8 bases. The V gene's germline CDR1 is DFQATT and CDR2 SNEGSKA (reference sequence). CDR3 length equals 12 residues. The V segment lost 7 bases and the J segment 4 bases; nucleotides outside the gene matches: 6. The CDR3, as DNA: TGCAGTGGGACTAGCCCTACTTACGAGCAGTACTTC. This sequence encodes CSGTSPTYEQYF.

This clonotype was counted ten times or more. V and J are TRBV25-1 and TRBJ1-1; the D is unclear. Germline CDR1 is MGHDK and CDR2 is SYGVNS. CDR3 length: 12 residues. Between the trimmed V and J ends, which lost 5 bases and 5 bases, there was a span of 9 bases. The CDR3 here is CASSRLGTEAFF. The CDR3 bases are TGTGCCAGCAGTCGACTAGGGACTGAAGCTTTCTTT.

V usage is TRBV5-5 and J usage is TRBJ1-5; D ambiguous. The V gene's germline CDR1 is SGHKS and CDR2 YYEKEE (reference sequence). V was pared by 2 bases and J by 7 bases, with 10 bases between. CDR3 length: 13 amino acids. The CDR3 here is CASSLWVEQPQHF. Written as DNA, the CDR3 is TGTGCCAGCAGCTTATGGGTCGAGCAGCCCCAGCATTTT.

The V gene is TRBV5-1, the J gene TRBJ2-2, with 7 nucleotides matching TRBD2. V dropped 7 bases and J dropped 5; count of bases not matched to a gene: 8. From germline, CDR1 is SGHRS and CDR2 YFSETQ. The CDR3 spans 14 residues. The CDR3 reads CASVPSGGTGELFF. DNA for the CDR3: TGCGCCAGCGTCCCTTCGGGGGGTACCGGGGAGCTGTTTTTT. The variable domain in full, completed from reference TRBV5-1 and TRBJ2-2, reads KAGVTQTPRYLIKTRGQQVTLSCSPISGHRSVSWYQQTPGQGLQFLFEYFSETQRNKGNFPGRFSGRQFSNSRSEMNVSTLELGDSALYLCASVPSGGTGELFFGEGSRLTVL.

The chain combines TRBV27 with TRBJ2-3, with unresolved D. V lost 3 bases, J lost 2 bases, and 9 bases lay in between. CDR3 length: 14 residues. Germline CDR1 and CDR2: MNHEY and SMNVEV (reference sequence). CDR3 in DNA: TGTGCCAGCAGTTTGATGGGGTACACAGATACGCAGTATTTT. It translates to CASSLMGYTDTQYF.

This clonotype was counted at least ten times. The chain carries TRBV18 and TRBJ2-3; tentatively, D is TRBD2 (6 bases). V lost 3 bases, J lost 1 base, and 8 bases lay in between. The CDR3 length is 14 residues. CDR1 is KGHSH and CDR2 is LQKENI in the germline V gene. DNA of the CDR3: TGTGCCAGCTCACCGGGGACTGGCACAGATACGCAGTATTTT. This encodes CASSPGTGTDTQYF.

The rearrangement joins TRBV7-6 to TRBJ2-1; 11 bases are a match to TRBD2. J gave up 3 bases and V 1 base, and 5 bases lay outside the gene matches. Germline loops: CDR1 SGHVS, CDR2 FNYEAQ. This CDR3 is built from 17 residues. CDR3 in amino acids: CASSLDVAGGGYNEQFF. The CDR3, as DNA: TGTGCCAGCAGCTTAGATGTAGCGGGAGGGGGCTACAATGAGCAGTTCTTC.

The chain combines TRBV19 with TRBJ1-5; 9 bases are shared with TRBD1. Germline V gene sequence: CDR1 LNHDA, CDR2 SQIVND (reference sequence). The CDR3 has 15 amino acids. With V trimmed by 7 bases and J by 6 bases, 10 bases remained unmatched. DNA of the CDR3: TGTGCCAGTATCCCGGGACAGGGTATGTTTCAGCCCCAGCATTTT. Translation gives CASIPGQGMFQPQHF.

This clonotype was found a few times. The rearrangement joins TRBV10-3 to TRBJ2-7, with TRBD2 matching over 9 bases. Germline V lookup: CDR1 ENHRY, CDR2 SYGVKD. This CDR3 has 18 amino acids. After removal of 10 bases from V and 6 bases from J, the junction contained 25 bases not matched to a gene. CDR3 DNA: TGTGCCACCCACCCTTTTCCCGGGACTAGCCGCTTGCCCCTCGAGCAGTACTTC. Protein: CATHPFPGTSRLPLEQYF.

V gene TRBV19 combines with J gene TRBJ1-4; D remains ambiguous. The ends were cut back, 4 bases at V and 0 bases at J, with 6 bases in the middle. The CDR3 extends over 14 amino acids. CDR1 LNHDA and CDR2 SQIVND come from the germline V gene (reference sequence). In nucleotides, the CDR3 is TGTGCCAGTAGTAAAACTGCAACTAATGAAAAACTGTTTTTT. This sequence encodes CASSKTATNEKLFF. The complete variable domain, with remaining parts taken from reference TRBV19 and TRBJ1-4, reads DGGITQSPKYLFRKEGQNVTLSCEQNLNHDAMYWYRQDPGQGLRLIYYSQIVNDFQKGDIAEGYSVSREKKESFPLTVTSAQKNPTAFYLCASSKTATNEKLFFGSGTQLSVL.